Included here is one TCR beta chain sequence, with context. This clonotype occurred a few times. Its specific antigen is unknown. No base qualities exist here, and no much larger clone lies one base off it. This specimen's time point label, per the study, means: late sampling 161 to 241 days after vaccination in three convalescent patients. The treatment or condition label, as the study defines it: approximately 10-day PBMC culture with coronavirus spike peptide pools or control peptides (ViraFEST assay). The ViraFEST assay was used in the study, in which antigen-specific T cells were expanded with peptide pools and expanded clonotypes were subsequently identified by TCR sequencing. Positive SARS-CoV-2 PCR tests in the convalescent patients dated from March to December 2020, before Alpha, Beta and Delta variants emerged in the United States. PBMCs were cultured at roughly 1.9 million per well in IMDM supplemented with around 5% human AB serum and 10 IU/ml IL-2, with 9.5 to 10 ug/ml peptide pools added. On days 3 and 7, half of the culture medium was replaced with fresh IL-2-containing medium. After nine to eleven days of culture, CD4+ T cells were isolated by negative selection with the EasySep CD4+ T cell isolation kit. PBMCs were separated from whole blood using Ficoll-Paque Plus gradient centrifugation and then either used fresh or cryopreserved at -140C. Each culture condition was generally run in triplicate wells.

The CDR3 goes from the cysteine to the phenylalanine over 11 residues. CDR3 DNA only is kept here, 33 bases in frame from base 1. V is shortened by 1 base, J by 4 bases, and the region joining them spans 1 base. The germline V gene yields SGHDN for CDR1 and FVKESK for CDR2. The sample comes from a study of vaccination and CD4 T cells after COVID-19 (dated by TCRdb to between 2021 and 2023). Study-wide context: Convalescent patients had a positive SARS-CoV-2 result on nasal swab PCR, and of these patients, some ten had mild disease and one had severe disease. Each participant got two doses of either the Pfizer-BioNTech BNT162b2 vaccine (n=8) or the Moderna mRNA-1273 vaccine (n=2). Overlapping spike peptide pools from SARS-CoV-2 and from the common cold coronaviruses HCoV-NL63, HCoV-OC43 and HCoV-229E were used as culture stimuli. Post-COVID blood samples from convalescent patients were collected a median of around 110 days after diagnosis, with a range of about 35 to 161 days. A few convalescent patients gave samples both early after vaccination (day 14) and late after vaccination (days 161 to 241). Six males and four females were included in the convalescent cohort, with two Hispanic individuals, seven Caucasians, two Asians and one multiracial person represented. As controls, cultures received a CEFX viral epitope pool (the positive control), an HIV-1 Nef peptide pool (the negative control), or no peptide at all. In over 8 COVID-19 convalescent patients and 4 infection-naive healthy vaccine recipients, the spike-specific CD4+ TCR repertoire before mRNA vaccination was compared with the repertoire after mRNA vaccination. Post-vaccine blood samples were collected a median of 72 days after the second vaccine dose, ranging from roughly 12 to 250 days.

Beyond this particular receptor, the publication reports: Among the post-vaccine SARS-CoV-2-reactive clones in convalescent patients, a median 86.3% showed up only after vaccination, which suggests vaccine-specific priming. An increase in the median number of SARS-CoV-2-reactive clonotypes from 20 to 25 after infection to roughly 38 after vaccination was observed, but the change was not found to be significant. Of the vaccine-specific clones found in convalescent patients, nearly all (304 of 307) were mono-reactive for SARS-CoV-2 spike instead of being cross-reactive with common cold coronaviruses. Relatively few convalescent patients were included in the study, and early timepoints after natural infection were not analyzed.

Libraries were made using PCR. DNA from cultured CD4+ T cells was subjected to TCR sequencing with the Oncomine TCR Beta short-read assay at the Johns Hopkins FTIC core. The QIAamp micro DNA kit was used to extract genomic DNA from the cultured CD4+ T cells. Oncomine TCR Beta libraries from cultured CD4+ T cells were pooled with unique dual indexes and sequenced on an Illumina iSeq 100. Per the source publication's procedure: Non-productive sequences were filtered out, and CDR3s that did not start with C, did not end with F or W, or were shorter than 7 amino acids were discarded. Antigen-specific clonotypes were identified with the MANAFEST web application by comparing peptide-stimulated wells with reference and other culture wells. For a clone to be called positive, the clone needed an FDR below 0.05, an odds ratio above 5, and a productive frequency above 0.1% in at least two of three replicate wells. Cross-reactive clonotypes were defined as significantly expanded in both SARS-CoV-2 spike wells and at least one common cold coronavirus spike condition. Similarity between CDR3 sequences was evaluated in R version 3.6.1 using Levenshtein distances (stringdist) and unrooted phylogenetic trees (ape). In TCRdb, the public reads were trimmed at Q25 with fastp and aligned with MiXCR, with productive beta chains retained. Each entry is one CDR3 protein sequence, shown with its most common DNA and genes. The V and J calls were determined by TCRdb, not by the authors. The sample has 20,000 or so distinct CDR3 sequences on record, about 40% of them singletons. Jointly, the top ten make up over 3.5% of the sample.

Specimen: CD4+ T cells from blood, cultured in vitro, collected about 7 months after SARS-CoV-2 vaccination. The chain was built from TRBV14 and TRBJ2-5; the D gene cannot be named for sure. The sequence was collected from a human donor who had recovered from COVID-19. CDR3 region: CASSQAETQYF. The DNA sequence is TGTGCCAGCAGCCAAGCAGAGACCCAGTACTTC.